The sequence of this T cell receptor beta chain was determined in a study of response to subunit inactivated influenza vaccine. General observations from the study: The study's authors posited that every seasonal influenza vaccination enlists few new T cells.

Regarding this clonotype: The antigen is undetermined.

A single record per CDR3 protein comes from TCRdb applying MiXCR to the RT-PCR reads. The profile covers under 800,000 distinct CDR3 sequences, with around 13% appearing a single time and 6% to 8% taken by the ten largest. The sample here was PBMCs from blood, taken around 14 days before vaccination. This TCR was recovered from a man aged 45-65 years who received an inactivated influenza vaccine.

In DNA form, the CDR3 reads TGCAGTGCTCGGGATGTACTAGCCAAAAACATTCAGTACTTC. It translates to CSARDVLAKNIQYF. The chain links TRBV20-1 to TRBJ2-4, with TRBD2 as a possible D gene (5 bases). V gave up 5 bases and J gave up 0 bases, with 11 bases separating them. This CDR3 is built from 14 residues. Germline values: CDR1 DFQATT, CDR2 SNEGSKA (reference sequence).